This T cell receptor (beta chain) was identified in a study of T cell repertoires in cytomegalovirus infection. Study-level background: Both CMV infection and a matching HLA type were indicated by public TCR beta signatures. Whole-study findings and limits: HLA-C-restricted TCR beta clonotypes specific for CMV led the ex vivo response.

MiXCR, run by TCRdb on the reads, gives a single entry per CDR3 protein. The sample holds nearly 700,000 distinct CDR3 sequences, roughly 36% seen once. Germline V lookup: CDR1 LGHNA, CDR2 YSLEER. V was clipped by 4 bases and J by 5 bases; unmatched bases: 6. The CDR3 contains 15 residues. With regard to this clonotype: What it recognizes is unknown.

This TCR was recovered from a human donor in good health (CMV status not recorded). Some clones in this sample may be carry-over from other donors' samples. The sample here was cultured PBMCs, taken from culture after CMV antigen stimulation. The chain joins TRBV4-3 to TRBJ1-4; 8 bases agree with TRBD1. This CDR3 is CASSPGTGRNEKLFF. As DNA, the CDR3 is TGCGCCAGCAGCCCCGGGACAGGACGCAATGAAAAACTGTTTTTT.